These T cell receptor beta chains were read from a single sample in a study of blood T cell repertoires in COVID-19. Method: immunoSEQ multiplex PCR; TCRdb's copy keeps in-frame clones and lacks some. The sample shows fewer than 70,000 clones, 65% to 90% of them seen only once. Sequencing was performed on peripheral blood. The receptor set was obtained from a man aged 50 to 59 with acute or convalescent COVID-19. Both conserved end residues are part of each CDR3. A D gene is named only where the DNA matches it firmly. A row's size may be missing; if present it is once, few, many or a size class.

V: TRBV2
D: .
J: TRBJ2-2
size: few
DNA: TGTGCCAGCTCTCCGGATGGGAGGAACACCGGGGAGCTGTTTTTT
CDR3: CASSPDGRNTGELFF

V: TRBV9
D: TRBD1
J: TRBJ1-6
size: .
DNA: TGTGCCAGCAGCGATGGGACAGGGGGCTCACCCCTCCACTTT
CDR3: CASSDGTGGSPLHF

V: TRBV3-1/TRBV3-2
D: .
J: TRBJ1-2
size: .
DNA: TGTGCCAGCACCCAGTCGAGTGGCCAGGGTGAAGGCTACACCTTC
CDR3: CASTQSSGQGEGYTF

V: TRBV5-1
D: .
J: TRBJ2-5
size: .
DNA: TGCGCCAGCAGCCTCAGGGGAGGGGAAGAGACCCAGTACTTC
CDR3: CASSLRGGEETQYF

V: TRBV6-5
D: TRBD1
J: TRBJ1-2
size: once
DNA: TGTGCCAGCAGAGGGACAGGCCTGGACTATGGCTACACCTTC
CDR3: CASRGTGLDYGYTF

V: TRBV6-5
D: TRBD1
J: TRBJ1-2
size: once
DNA: TGTGCCAGTACCCCTTTAGGACAGGGGAGGAATGGCTACACCTTC
CDR3: CASTPLGQGRNGYTF

V: TRBV23-1
D: .
J: TRBJ1-1
size: .
DNA: TGCGCCAGCAGTCAATCGAGCGGAGGAGTGAACACTGAAGCTTTCTTT
CDR3: CASSQSSGGVNTEAFF

V: TRBV12-3/TRBV12-4
D: .
J: TRBJ2-3
size: .
DNA: TGTGCCAGCAGTTTAGGGACAGCAGATACGCAGTATTTT
CDR3: CASSLGTADTQYF

V: TRBV27
D: TRBD1
J: TRBJ2-1
size: .
DNA: TGTGCCAGCAGTTCACAGGGGACACAGAATGAGCAGTTCTTC
CDR3: CASSSQGTQNEQFF

V: TRBV7-2
D: .
J: TRBJ2-5
size: .
DNA: TGTGCCAGCAGCCAGTACGCAGAGACCCAGTACTTC
CDR3: CASSQYAETQYF

V: TRBV9
D: TRBD2
J: TRBJ2-1
size: once
DNA: TGTGCCAGCAGCACCCGCCCGGGACTAGTCGGTGAGCAGTTCTTC
CDR3: CASSTRPGLVGEQFF

V: TRBV6-5
D: .
J: TRBJ2-1
size: .
DNA: TGTGCCAGCTTAGGGACATTCTTCAATGAGCAGTTCTTC
CDR3: CASLGTFFNEQFF

V: TRBV24-1
D: .
J: TRBJ1-2
size: .
DNA: TGTGCCACCAGTGATTTTAACAGGAATGATGGCTACACCTTC
CDR3: CATSDFNRNDGYTF

V: TRBV11-2
D: .
J: TRBJ2-3
size: .
DNA: TGTGCCAGCAGCGTCCTAGCAACGCAGTATTTT
CDR3: CASSVLATQYF

V: TRBV7-8
D: TRBD1
J: TRBJ2-2
size: .
DNA: TGTGCCAGCAGCTCAGCCTTTTACGGGACAGGGGATACCGGGGAGCTGTTTTTT
CDR3: CASSSAFYGTGDTGELFF

V: TRBV19
D: TRBD1
J: TRBJ2-3
size: .
DNA: TGTGCCAGTAGTCCCGGACAGGGGGCTCGAACGCAGTATTTT
CDR3: CASSPGQGARTQYF